The next 32 T cell receptor beta chains were all read from a single sample in a study of OX40 agonist ivuxolimab in advanced cancers. Libraries were prepared by immunoSEQ multiplex PCR; TCRdb keeps only in-frame clonotypes and omits some of them. The sample lists some 86,000 clones, more than 85% occurring once. The sample consisted of CD4+ or CD8+ T cells sorted from blood, taken in a trial of the OX40 agonist ivuxolimab. Source of these receptors: an adult with an advanced solid tumor such as melanoma, head and neck, liver or kidney cancer.

The table lists this clone with many counts. Within the sample, other DNA sequences also encode this same CDR3. The chain couples TRBV2 to TRBJ1-5; D unresolved. Germline values: CDR1 SNHLY, CDR2 FYNNEI. The CDR3 is 13 amino acids. Trimming stripped 1 base from V and 3 bases from J, with 4 bases between. CDR3 DNA: TGTGCCAGCAGTGAAGACCTCAATCAGCCCCAGCATTTT. This gives the protein CASSEDLNQPQHF.

The rearrangement uses TRBV28 and TRBJ1-3; possibly TRBD1 for D (5 bases). Between the trimmed V and J ends, which lost 3 bases and 4 bases, there was a span of 10 bases. Germline lookup yields CDR1 MDHEN and CDR2 SYDVKM. This CDR3 has 14 amino acids. The CDR3 here is CASSFGTLGNTIYF. DNA for the CDR3: TGTGCCAGCAGTTTCGGGACGTTAGGAAACACCATATATTTT.

The rearrangement joins TRBV5-1 to TRBJ1-4; the D gene is possibly TRBD1 (5 bases). Per the germline V gene, CDR1 is SGHRS and CDR2 is YFSETQ. The CDR3 spans 14 residues. V gave up 4 bases and J gave up 10 bases, with 17 bases separating them. This chain's CDR3 is CASSRTGTEGKLFF. In DNA, the CDR3 is TGCGCCAGCAGCCGGACGGGGACTGAGGGAAAACTGTTTTTT. The full variable domain, its missing parts supplied by reference TRBV5-1 and TRBJ1-4, is KAGVTQTPRYLIKTRGQQVTLSCSPISGHRSVSWYQQTPGQGLQFLFEYFSETQRNKGNFPGRFSGRQFSNSRSEMNVSTLELGDSALYLCASSRTGTEGKLFFGSGTQLSVL.

The V and J genes are TRBV2 and TRBJ2-1; 11 bases match TRBD2. Germline CDR1 and CDR2: SNHLY and FYNNEI. V trimming: 5 bases; J trimming: 4 bases; junction bases outside the gene matches: 4. CDR3 length equals 15 residues. CDR3 sequence (DNA): TGTGCCAGCAGTCGTAGCGGGGGGGGTTACAATGAGCAGTTCTTC. It specifies CASSRSGGGYNEQFF.

The chain joins TRBV6-1 to TRBJ2-3; 8 nucleotides agree with TRBD1. Germline V gene lookup returns CDR1 MNHNS and CDR2 SASEGT. This CDR3 contains 14 residues. Trimming at V came to 5 bases and at J to 4 bases, leaving 5 bases not matched to a gene. The CDR3 reads CASSIQGGPDTQYF. The CDR3 DNA sequence: TGTGCCAGCAGTATACAGGGGGGACCAGATACGCAGTATTTT.

The chain is built from TRBV6-1 and TRBJ1-3, with 7 bases that match TRBD1. This CDR3 has 15 amino acids. Unmatched junction bases numbered 10, after V lost 7 bases and J lost 4 bases. The germline V gene encodes CDR1 MNHNS and CDR2 SASEGT. The CDR3 region is CASTTQGNSGNTIYF. DNA of the CDR3: TGTGCCAGCACAACACAGGGGAACTCCGGAAACACCATATATTTT.

The chain uses TRBV11-2 and TRBJ2-7; TRBD1 is a possible D gene (5 bases). This CDR3 region has 12 residues. Germline loops: CDR1 SGHAT, CDR2 FQNNGV. V lost 3 bases to trimming and J lost 11 bases, with 14 bases between them. The CDR3 coding sequence is TGTGCCAGCAGCTTCTCCGGACATTCTAAGTACTTC. Protein sequence: CASSFSGHSKYF.

The V and J genes are TRBV6-1 and TRBJ2-7; 8 bases line up with TRBD2. Germline CDR1 is MNHNS and CDR2 is SASEGT. V shed 1 base and J 0 bases; nucleotides not matched to a gene: 2. This CDR3 is 15 amino acids long. CDR3 in amino acids: CASSEVAGSSYEQYF. CDR3 sequence (DNA): TGTGCCAGCAGTGAAGTAGCGGGGAGCTCCTACGAGCAGTACTTC.

This clone was seen only once. This chain uses TRBV11-2 with TRBJ1-3; 7 bases agree with TRBD1. The germline gives CDR1 SGHAT, CDR2 FQNNGV. V lost 5 bases, J lost 3 bases, and 10 bases stayed unmatched. The CDR3 covers 16 residues. The CDR3 region has the DNA TGTGCCAGCAGCCGAGGCGAAGACAGGGTTGGAAACACCATATATTTT. Translating gives CASSRGEDRVGNTIYF.

V usage is TRBV29-1 and J usage is TRBJ2-3; 15 bases agree with TRBD2. CDR1 and CDR2 from the germline V gene are SQVTM and ANQGSEA. With V trimmed by 3 bases and J by 5 bases, 3 bases remained unmatched. This CDR3 comprises 15 residues. The CDR3 loop is CSVEKGLAGGDTQYF. In DNA form, the CDR3 reads TGCAGCGTTGAGAAGGGACTAGCGGGAGGAGATACGCAGTATTTT.

The sample holds one count of this clone. Other DNA sequences in the same sample also yield this CDR3. The V call is TRBV7-2, the J call TRBJ2-7; D is uncertain. This CDR3 contains 12 residues. The germline CDR1 and CDR2 sequences are SGHTA and FQGNSA. V was pared by 2 bases and J by 0 bases, with 2 bases between. This CDR3 reads CASSLSSYEQYF. The CDR3 DNA is TGTGCCAGCAGCTTATCCTCCTACGAGCAGTACTTC.

The chain is built from TRBV5-1 and TRBJ2-3; a weak D match, TRBD1 (6 bases). This CDR3 is built from 15 residues. Germline CDR1 is SGHRS and CDR2 is YFSETQ. The V end was cut by 2 bases, the J end by 2 bases, with 12 bases between. CDR3 amino acids: CASSFTGWDTDTQYF. DNA for the CDR3: TGCGCCAGCAGCTTTACAGGGTGGGACACAGATACGCAGTATTTT.

The rearrangement uses TRBV5-6 and TRBJ2-7; 9 nucleotides align to TRBD2. The V and J ends lost 1 base and 3 bases, in that order; junction bases with no gene match: 8. In germline, CDR1 is SGHDT, CDR2 YYEEEE. The CDR3 is 16 amino acids. Written as DNA, the CDR3 is TGTGCCAGCAGCTTGTCTTTGGCGGGAGGGCTCTACGAGCAGTACTTC. Its translation is CASSLSLAGGLYEQYF.

This clone was seen once. This chain joins TRBV9 and TRBJ1-4; D gene unclear. Germline V gene lookup returns CDR1 SGDLS and CDR2 YYNGEE. The CDR3 has 14 amino acids. V was pared by 4 bases and J by 5 bases, with 12 bases between. In DNA, the CDR3 is TGTGCCAGCAGCTTCGGGGATGCGAATGAAAAACTGTTTTTT. Residues: CASSFGDANEKLFF.

This chain links TRBV5-6 with TRBJ2-2, with D unclear. This CDR3 has 11 residues. Trimming pared 6 bases from V and 3 bases from J, leaving 3 bases between. Germline loops: CDR1 SGHDT, CDR2 YYEEEE. CDR3 sequence reads: CASTHTGELFF. Here the CDR3 DNA reads TGTGCCAGCACCCACACCGGGGAGCTGTTTTTT.

The chain couples TRBV19 to TRBJ1-5; D gene ambiguous. The CDR3 length is 14 residues. Deletions cut 4 bases from V and 8 bases from J, with 15 bases between. The germline gives CDR1 LNHDA, CDR2 SQIVND (reference sequence). This CDR3 is CASSTHSSSEPQHF. The CDR3 region has the DNA TGTGCCAGTAGTACCCATTCATCCAGTGAGCCCCAGCATTTT.

The chain carries TRBV5-1 and TRBJ2-5; D is unresolved. Germline V CDR1 and CDR2: SGHRS, YFSETQ. CDR3 length: 13 amino acids. V was shortened by 4 bases and J by 5 bases, with 12 bases between the two germline ends. CDR3 in DNA: TGCGCCAGCAGCCTGGAAGGGTTTGAGACCCAGTACTTC. Amino acids: CASSLEGFETQYF.

V gene TRBV19 combines with J gene TRBJ2-7; 11 positions agree with TRBD2. The V and J ends lost 6 bases and 2 bases, in that order; junction bases with no gene match: 6. CDR1 is LNHDA and CDR2 is SQIVND in the germline V gene (reference sequence). The CDR3 consists of 15 residues. In DNA form, the CDR3 reads TGTGCCAGTAGATGGACTAGCGGGTCCGCCTACGAGCAGTACTTC. Protein product: CASRWTSGSAYEQYF.

The rearrangement joins TRBV5-1 to TRBJ2-7; D remains ambiguous. This CDR3 comprises 12 residues. V lost 4 bases and J 7 bases, leaving 12 bases between the germline ends. Per the germline V gene, CDR1 is SGHRS and CDR2 is YFSETQ. The CDR3 DNA follows: TGCGCCAGCAGCCCCACAGCCAGGGAGCAGTACTTC. Amino acids: CASSPTAREQYF.

V and J are TRBV29-1 and TRBJ2-1; TRBD2 agrees at 7 bases. Germline CDR1 and CDR2: SQVTM and ANQGSEA. Trimming removed 8 bases from V and 9 bases from J; junction bases left unmatched: 13. The CDR3 contains 13 residues. The CDR3 here is CSSRLADRSEQFF. The DNA of the CDR3 is TGCAGCTCCAGACTAGCCGACCGGAGTGAGCAGTTCTTC.

This sequence joins TRBV2 and TRBJ1-5, with 8 bases fitting TRBD1. V was pared by 2 bases and J by 6 bases, with 3 bases of the junction left unmatched. This CDR3 spans 14 amino acids. The germline V gene has CDR1 SNHLY and CDR2 FYNNEI. CDR3 sequence: CASSENRGTQPQHF. The CDR3 DNA reads as TGTGCCAGCAGTGAAAACAGGGGGACTCAGCCCCAGCATTTT.

V usage is TRBV6-1 and J usage is TRBJ1-1; D gene unclear. V lost 6 bases to trimming and J lost 2 bases, with 13 bases between them. The CDR3 has 14 residues. Germline CDR1 is MNHNS and CDR2 is SASEGT. The chain's CDR3 is CASSPGRPNTEAFF. The CDR3 region has the DNA TGTGCCAGCAGCCCCGGACGGCCAAACACTGAAGCTTTCTTT.

This rearrangement joins TRBV11-2 to TRBJ2-7; a weak D match, TRBD1 (6 bases). The length of the CDR3 is 14 residues. Germline V gene data show CDR1 as SGHAT and CDR2 as FQNNGV. Trimming took 5 bases from V and 4 from J, leaving 15 bases between them. CDR3 DNA: TGTGCCAGCAGCCGTACAGGGCTTGGGTACGAGCAGTACTTC. It codes for CASSRTGLGYEQYF.

The gene calls are TRBV28 and TRBJ1-2; the D is unclear. V lost 2 bases to trimming and J lost 4 bases, with 17 bases between them. This CDR3 contains 16 residues. The germline CDR1 and CDR2 sequences are MDHEN and SYDVKM. The chain's CDR3 is CASSLRPGSLSYGYTF. The CDR3 DNA sequence: TGTGCCAGCAGTTTACGGCCGGGCAGCTTAAGCTATGGCTACACCTTC.

This clone has just a few counts. The chain employs TRBV30 and TRBJ1-1, with D tentatively TRBD1 (5 bases). This CDR3 spans 12 amino acids. The germline gives CDR1 GTSNPN, CDR2 SVGIG (reference sequence). V shed 7 bases and J shed 0 bases, with 9 bases lying between them. CDR3 bases: TGTGCCTTGACAGCGGTGAACACTGAAGCTTTCTTT. Amino acids: CALTAVNTEAFF. Full variable domain (remainder filled in from reference TRBV30 and TRBJ1-1): SQTIHQWPATLVQPVGSPLSLECTVEGTSNPNLYWYRQAAGRGLQLLFYSVGIGQISSEVPQNLSASRPQDRQFILSSKKLLLSDSGFYLCALTAVNTEAFFGQGTRLTVV.

The gene calls are TRBV6-6 and TRBJ2-7, with 7 bases lining up with TRBD2. CDR3 length: 14 residues. V lost 8 bases to trimming and J lost 2 bases; unmatched junction nucleotides: 9. Germline CDR1 reads MNHNY; CDR2 reads SVGAGI (reference sequence). CDR3 sequence: CASRDWLAAYEQYF. In DNA, the CDR3 is TGTGCCAGCCGGGACTGGCTAGCGGCCTACGAGCAGTACTTC.

V is TRBV11-3 and J is TRBJ2-1; 7 nucleotides match TRBD1. The CDR3 runs 13 residues. The V gene's germline CDR1 is SGHNT and CDR2 YENEEA. Trimming removed 4 bases from V and 8 bases from J; junction bases left unmatched: 5. CDR3 in amino acids: CASSSTGKDEQFF. The CDR3 nucleotides are TGTGCCAGCAGCTCGACAGGGAAGGATGAGCAGTTCTTC.

The chain recombines TRBV6-5 with TRBJ2-7; 8 bases map to TRBD2. The V gene end was trimmed by 2 bases and the J gene end by 6 bases; junction bases not matched to a gene: 6. The CDR3 runs 14 residues. CDR1 and CDR2 from the germline V gene are MNHEY and SVGAGI. CDR3 DNA sequence: TGTGCCAGCAGTTACGCCGGGAGGGCCGCCGAGCAGTACTTC. It specifies CASSYAGRAAEQYF.

This chain joins TRBV7-8 and TRBJ2-1; no definite D call. Germline CDR1 reads SGHVS; CDR2 reads FQNEAQ. V was shortened by 2 bases and J by 4 bases, with 6 bases between the two germline ends. This CDR3 region has 13 residues. CDR3: CASSLIRYNEQFF. Here the CDR3 DNA reads TGTGCCAGCAGCTTAATTCGGTACAATGAGCAGTTCTTC.

This chain links TRBV19 with TRBJ2-3, with a possible D match to TRBD1 (5 bases). The CDR3 runs 16 residues. Germline CDR1 reads LNHDA; CDR2 reads SQIVND (reference sequence). V gave up 7 bases and J gave up 2 bases, with 19 bases separating them. The CDR3 loop is CASNPRTSRFTDTQYF. As DNA, the CDR3 is TGTGCCAGTAACCCCAGGACATCTCGCTTCACAGATACGCAGTATTTT.

This rearrangement joins TRBV18 to TRBJ1-4; 9 nucleotides agree with TRBD1. Trimming removed 4 bases from V and 3 bases from J; junction bases left unmatched: 12. There are 18 residues in the CDR3. Germline CDR1 KGHSH, CDR2 LQKENI. The CDR3 loop reads CASSLGTGRFAPNEKLFF. The CDR3 bases are TGTGCCAGCTCACTTGGGACAGGGAGGTTTGCACCTAATGAAAAACTGTTTTTT.

This chain links TRBV7-2 with TRBJ2-5, with a weak D call TRBD1 (6 bases). Germline V gives CDR1 SGHTA, CDR2 FQGNSA. CDR3 length: 17 residues. V dropped 5 bases and J dropped 5 bases, with 24 bases sitting between them. CDR3 sequence (DNA): TGTGCCAGCAGCCCCTCTAGTGGTAGGGGGATAGGTGAGACCCAGTACTTC. It encodes CASSPSSGRGIGETQYF.